Detailed here is one T cell receptor (beta chain). The data are from a study of blood T cell repertoires in COVID-19. Trimming removed 6 bases from V and 4 bases from J, with 15 bases in between. The CDR3 loop spans 14 amino acids. The V gene's germline CDR1 is SNHLY and CDR2 FYNNEI. Repertoires were generated with immunoSEQ multiplex PCR, while TCRdb's copy carries only in-frame clones and drops some. The sample yields 120,000 or so clones, approximately 74% seen once. This TCR was recovered from a man between 60 and 75 years old with acute or convalescent COVID-19. Sequencing was performed on peripheral blood. This sequence joins TRBV2 and TRBJ2-5; maybe TRBD2 (6 bases). CDR3 bases: TGTGCCAGCAGCCCCGGGACTGTGGGAGAGACCCAGTACTTC. Protein product: CASSPGTVGETQYF.